This entry lists 14 T cell receptor beta chains sequenced from one sample in a study of CD8 T cells in Susac syndrome. Roughly 0.5 to 1 ug RNA was reverse transcribed with random hexamers. TCRdb recomputed calls from the immunoSEQ multiplex PCR reads with MiXCR, one row per CDR3 protein. The sample shows around 77,000 distinct CDR3 sequences, over 90% of them seen only once. The source material was CD4+ T cells from PBMCs. Source of these receptors: a human donor with multiple sclerosis.

The chain recombines TRBV5-1 with TRBJ2-5; 9 bases fit TRBD1. The germline CDR1 and CDR2 sequences are SGHRS and YFSETQ. The CDR3 is 16 amino acids. V lost 0 bases, J lost 1 base, and 4 bases stayed unmatched. Written as DNA, the CDR3 is TGCGCCAGCAGCTTGGCGGGACAGGGAGTCCAAGAGACCCAGTACTTC. Encoded protein: CASSLAGQGVQETQYF.

The genes are TRBV3-1 and TRBJ2-1; no reliable D call. The germline gives CDR1 LGHDT, CDR2 YNNKEL (reference sequence). The CDR3 runs 13 residues. V was cut by 0 bases and J by 11 bases, with 11 bases left in between. CDR3 nucleotides: TGTGCCAGCAGCCAAGACTCGGCAGTTAAGCAGTTCTTC. Translated, it gives CASSQDSAVKQFF.

This clonotype was detected only once. The chain employs TRBV5-1 and TRBJ2-7; 10 bases are shared with TRBD1. The CDR3 runs 14 residues. The germline V gene has CDR1 SGHRS and CDR2 YFSETQ. With V trimmed by 3 bases and J by 5 bases, 5 bases remained unmatched. CDR3 in amino acids: CASSYGQGVNEQYF. The CDR3 DNA follows: TGCGCCAGCAGCTACGGACAGGGGGTGAACGAGCAGTACTTC.

This sequence joins TRBV7-2 and TRBJ2-3, with D unclear. V was trimmed by 4 bases and J by 8 bases, leaving 10 bases between them. This CDR3 comprises 12 residues. Per the germline V gene, CDR1 is SGHTA and CDR2 is FQGNSA. This CDR3 is CASSSGAATQYF. In DNA form, the CDR3 reads TGTGCCAGCAGCTCGGGCGCAGCTACGCAGTATTTT.

This sequence joins TRBV30 and TRBJ2-7; no reliable D call. Germline-derived CDR1 and CDR2 are GTSNPN and SVGIG (reference sequence). The V gene lost 0 bases and the J gene lost 0 bases, with 9 bases spanning the gap. The CDR3 extends over 14 amino acids. The chain's CDR3 is CAWSVLQASYEQYF. As DNA, the CDR3 is TGTGCCTGGAGTGTATTGCAGGCCTCCTACGAGCAGTACTTC.

This clonotype has only one observation. The V and J genes are TRBV12-3 or TRBV12-4 and TRBJ2-7, with a weak D call TRBD1 (5 bases). Deletions cut 6 bases from V and 2 bases from J, with 11 bases between. The length of the CDR3 is 13 residues. CDR3 DNA: TGTGCCAGCAGCCTCAGACAGACCTACGAGCAGTACTTC. Its translation: CASSLRQTYEQYF.

This CDR3 reads CASSRFTLGTDDEQYF. For the CDR3, the DNA is TGTGCCAGCAGCCGATTCACCCTCGGGACAGACGACGAGCAGTACTTC. V and J are TRBV7-2 and TRBJ2-7; TRBD1 matches 7 bases. Trimming took 5 bases from V and 5 from J; bases not matched to a gene: 15. Germline V lookup: CDR1 SGHTA, CDR2 FQGNSA. CDR3 size: 16 residues.

The chain carries TRBV9 and TRBJ2-3; no firm D call. The CDR3 runs to 14 residues. Per the germline V gene, CDR1 is SGDLS and CDR2 is YYNGEE. Trimming left V 1 base short and J 2 bases short, with 8 bases between. This CDR3 reads CASSVSGFTDTQYF. The CDR3 coding sequence is TGTGCCAGCAGCGTATCGGGCTTCACAGATACGCAGTATTTT.

The chain recombines TRBV5-6 with TRBJ1-6, with 9 bases matching TRBD1. This CDR3 is built from 16 residues. Germline loops: CDR1 SGHDT, CDR2 YYEEEE. V was pared by 4 bases and J by 8 bases, with 10 bases of the junction left unmatched. The DNA of the CDR3 is TGTGCCAGCAGCGCGCGGGACAGGGAGTCCCATTCACCCCTCCACTTT. As protein: CASSARDRESHSPLHF. Together with reference TRBV5-6 and TRBJ1-6, the CDR3 gives the full variable domain: DAGVTQSPTHLIKTRGQQVTLRCSPKSGHDTVSWYQQALGQGPQFIFQYYEEEERQRGNFPDRFSGHQFPNYSSELNVNALLLGDSALYLCASSARDRESHSPLHFGNGTRLTVT.

This chain uses TRBV7-9 with TRBJ2-7, with D perhaps TRBD1 (6 bases). The germline V gene encodes CDR1 SEHNR and CDR2 FQNEAQ (reference sequence). The CDR3 is 14 amino acids. Trimming left V 5 bases short and J 2 bases short, with 13 bases between. The CDR3 DNA reads TGTGCCAGCAGCCTGATTCAGGGGCCCTACGAGCAGTACTTC. It codes for CASSLIQGPYEQYF.

J is TRBJ1-5 and V is TRBV24-1, with D perhaps TRBD1 (6 bases). The germline gives CDR1 KGHDR, CDR2 SFDVKD. The CDR3 sequence is 16 residues long. V dropped 4 bases and J dropped 3 bases, with 15 bases sitting between them. The CDR3 DNA follows: TGTGCCACCAGTGACCTGGGACAAAATGTCAATCAGCCCCAGCATTTT. This codes for CATSDLGQNVNQPQHF.

The chain joins TRBV5-4 to TRBJ1-4; D is unclear. Between the trimmed V and J ends, which lost 5 bases and 5 bases, there was a span of 13 bases. Germline V gene lookup returns CDR1 SGHNT and CDR2 YYREEE (reference sequence). CDR3 size: 14 residues. The chain's CDR3 is CASSPSGENEKLFF. In nucleotides, the CDR3 is TGTGCCAGCAGTCCGTCCGGGGAGAATGAAAAACTGTTTTTT.

The gene calls are TRBV5-6 and TRBJ2-3; perhaps TRBD1 as D (6 bases). The CDR3 consists of 14 residues. Germline V gene data show CDR1 as SGHDT and CDR2 as YYEEEE. Trimming cost V 1 base and J 2 bases, with 8 bases left between them. The CDR3 loop reads CASSLTGPTDTQYF. CDR3 coding DNA: TGTGCCAGCAGCTTGACAGGGCCCACAGATACGCAGTATTTT.

The CDR3 region is CASKEGHTGELFF. DNA of the CDR3: TGTGCCAGCAAAGAAGGGCACACCGGGGAGCTGTTTTTT. V gene TRBV6-5 combines with J gene TRBJ2-2; no clear D. CDR3 length: 13 amino acids. Looked up from germline, CDR1 is MNHEY and CDR2 is SVGAGI. Trimming cost V 7 bases and J 3 bases, with 9 bases left between them.